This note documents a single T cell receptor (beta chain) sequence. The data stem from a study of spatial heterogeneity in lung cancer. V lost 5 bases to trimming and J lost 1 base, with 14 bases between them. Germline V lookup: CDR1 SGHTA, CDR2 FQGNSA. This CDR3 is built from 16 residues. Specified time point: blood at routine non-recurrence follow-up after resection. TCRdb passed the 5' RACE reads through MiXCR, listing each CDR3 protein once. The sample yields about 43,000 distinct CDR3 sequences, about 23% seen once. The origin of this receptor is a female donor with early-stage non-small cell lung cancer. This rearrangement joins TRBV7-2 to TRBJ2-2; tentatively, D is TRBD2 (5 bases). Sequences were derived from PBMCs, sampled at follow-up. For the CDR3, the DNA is TGTGCCAGCAGCCCTTGGACCAGCGGGAACACCGGGGAGCTGTTTTTT. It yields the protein CASSPWTSGNTGELFF.